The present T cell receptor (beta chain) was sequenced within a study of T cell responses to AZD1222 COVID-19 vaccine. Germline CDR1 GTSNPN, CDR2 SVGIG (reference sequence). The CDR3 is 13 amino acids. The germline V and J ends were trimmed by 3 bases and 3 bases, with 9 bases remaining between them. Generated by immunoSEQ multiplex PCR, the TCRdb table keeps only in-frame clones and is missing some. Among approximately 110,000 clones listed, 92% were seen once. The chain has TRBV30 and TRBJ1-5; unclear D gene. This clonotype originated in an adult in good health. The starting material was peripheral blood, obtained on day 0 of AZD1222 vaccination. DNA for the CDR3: TGTGCCTGGAGAATTAGTTCCAATCAGCCCCAGCATTTT. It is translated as CAWRISSNQPQHF.